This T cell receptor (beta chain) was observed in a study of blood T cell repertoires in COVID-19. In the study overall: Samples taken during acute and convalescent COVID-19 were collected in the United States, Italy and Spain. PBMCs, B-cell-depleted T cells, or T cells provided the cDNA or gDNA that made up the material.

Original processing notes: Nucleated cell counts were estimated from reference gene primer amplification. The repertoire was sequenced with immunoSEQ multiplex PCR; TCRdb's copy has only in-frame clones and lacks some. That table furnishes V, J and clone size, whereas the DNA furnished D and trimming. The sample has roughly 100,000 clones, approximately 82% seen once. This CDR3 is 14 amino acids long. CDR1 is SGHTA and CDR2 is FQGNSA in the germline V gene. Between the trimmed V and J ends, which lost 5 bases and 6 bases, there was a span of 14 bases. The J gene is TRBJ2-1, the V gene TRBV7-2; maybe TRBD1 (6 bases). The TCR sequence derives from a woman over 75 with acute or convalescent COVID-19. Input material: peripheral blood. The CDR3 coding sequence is TGTGCCAGCAGCCTCCGGGACAATCTCAATGAGCAGTTCTTC. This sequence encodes CASSLRDNLNEQFF.